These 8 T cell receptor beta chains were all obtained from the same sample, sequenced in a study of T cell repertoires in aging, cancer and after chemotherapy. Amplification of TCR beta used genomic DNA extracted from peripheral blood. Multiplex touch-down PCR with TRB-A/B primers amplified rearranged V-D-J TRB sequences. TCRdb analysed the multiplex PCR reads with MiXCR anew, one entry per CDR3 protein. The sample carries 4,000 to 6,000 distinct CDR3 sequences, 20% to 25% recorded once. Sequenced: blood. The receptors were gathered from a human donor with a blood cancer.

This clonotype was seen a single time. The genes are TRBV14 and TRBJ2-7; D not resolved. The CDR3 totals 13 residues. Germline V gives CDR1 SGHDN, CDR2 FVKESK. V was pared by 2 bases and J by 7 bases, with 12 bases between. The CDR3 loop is CASSQSGSSEQYF. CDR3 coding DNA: TGTGCCAGCAGCCAAAGTGGGTCTTCGGAGCAGTACTTC.

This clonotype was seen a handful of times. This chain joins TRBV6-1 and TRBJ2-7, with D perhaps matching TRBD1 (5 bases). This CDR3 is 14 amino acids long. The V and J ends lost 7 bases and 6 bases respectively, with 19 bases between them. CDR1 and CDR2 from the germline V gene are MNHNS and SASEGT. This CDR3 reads CASTPSREPGEQYF. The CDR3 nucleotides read TGTGCCAGCACCCCCTCCAGGGAACCCGGCGAGCAGTACTTC.

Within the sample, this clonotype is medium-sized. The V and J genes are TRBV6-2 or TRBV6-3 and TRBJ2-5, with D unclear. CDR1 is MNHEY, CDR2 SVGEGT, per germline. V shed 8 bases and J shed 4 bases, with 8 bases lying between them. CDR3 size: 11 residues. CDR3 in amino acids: CASAAGETQYF. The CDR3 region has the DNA TGTGCCAGCGCCGCCGGAGAGACCCAGTACTTC.

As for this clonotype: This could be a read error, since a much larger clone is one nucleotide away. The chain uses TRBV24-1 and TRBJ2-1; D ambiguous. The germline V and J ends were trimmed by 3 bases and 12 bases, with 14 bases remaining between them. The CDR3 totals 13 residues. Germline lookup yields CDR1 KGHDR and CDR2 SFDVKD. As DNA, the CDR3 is TGTGCCACCAGTGATCCCCTGTCGATTGTGCAGTTCTTC. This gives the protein CATSDPLSIVQFF.

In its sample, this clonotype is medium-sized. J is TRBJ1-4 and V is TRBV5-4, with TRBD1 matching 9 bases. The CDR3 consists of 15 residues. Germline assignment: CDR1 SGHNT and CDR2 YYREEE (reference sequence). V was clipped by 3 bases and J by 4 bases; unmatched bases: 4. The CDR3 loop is CASSSQDRGNEKLFF. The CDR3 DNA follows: TGTGCCAGCAGCTCTCAGGACAGGGGTAATGAAAAACTGTTTTTT. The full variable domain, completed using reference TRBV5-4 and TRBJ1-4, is ETGVTQSPTHLIKTRGQQVTLRCSSQSGHNTVSWYQQALGQGPQFIFQYYREEENGRGNFPPRFSGLQFPNYSSELNVNALELDDSALYLCASSSQDRGNEKLFFGSGTQLSVL.

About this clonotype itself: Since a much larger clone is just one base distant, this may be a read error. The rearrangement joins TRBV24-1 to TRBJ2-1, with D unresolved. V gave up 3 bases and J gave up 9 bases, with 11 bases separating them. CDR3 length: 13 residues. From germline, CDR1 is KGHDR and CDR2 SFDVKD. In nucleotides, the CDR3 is TGTGCCACCAGTGATCACCTGTCGATTGAGCAGTTCTTC. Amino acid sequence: CATSDHLSIEQFF.

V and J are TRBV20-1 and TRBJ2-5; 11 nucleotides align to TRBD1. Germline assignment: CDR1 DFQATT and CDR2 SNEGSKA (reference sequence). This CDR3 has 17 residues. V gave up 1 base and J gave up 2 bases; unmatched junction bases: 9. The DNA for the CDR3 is TGCAGTGCTAGAGGTCTGGGGACAGGGGGAGATCAAGAGACCCAGTACTTC. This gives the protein CSARGLGTGGDQETQYF.

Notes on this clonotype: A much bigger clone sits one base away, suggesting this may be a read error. The CDR3 is CARSPPRAVETQYF. In DNA form, the CDR3 reads TGTGCCAGGTCACCACCGAGGGCCGTGGAGACCCAGTACTTC. V is TRBV14 and J is TRBJ2-5, with a possible D match to TRBD2 (5 bases). The V and J ends lost 9 bases and 5 bases respectively, with 19 bases between them. The germline CDR1 and CDR2 sequences are SGHDN and FVKESK. This CDR3 region has 14 residues.